The clone carrying this T cell receptor (beta chain) was detected a few times. Its antigen is undetermined. This record belongs to a study of T cells after yellow fever vaccination. V lost 8 bases to trimming and J lost 2 bases, with 14 bases between them. CDR3 size: 13 residues. The germline V gene encodes CDR1 GTSNPN and CDR2 SVGIG (reference sequence). Via MiXCR, TCRdb re-called the 5' RACE reads, giving one row per CDR3 protein. This table holds 620,000 or so distinct CDR3 sequences, about 12% found once. Study conclusions and caveats: Weaker overall was a secondary response that nonetheless peaked faster, on day 5 versus 15.

This clonotype originated in a man younger than 45 who received the YFV17D yellow fever vaccine. J is TRBJ2-3 and V is TRBV30, with no clear D. The material was PBMCs, obtained on the day of the yellow fever booster vaccination. This CDR3 reads CAGILFTTDTQYF. Written as DNA, the CDR3 is TGTGCCGGAATCCTATTCACCACAGATACGCAGTATTTT. Variable domain in full (rest from reference TRBV30 and TRBJ2-3): SQTIHQWPATLVQPVGSPLSLECTVEGTSNPNLYWYRQAAGRGLQLLFYSVGIGQISSEVPQNLSASRPQDRQFILSSKKLLLSDSGFYLCAGILFTTDTQYFGPGTRLTVL.